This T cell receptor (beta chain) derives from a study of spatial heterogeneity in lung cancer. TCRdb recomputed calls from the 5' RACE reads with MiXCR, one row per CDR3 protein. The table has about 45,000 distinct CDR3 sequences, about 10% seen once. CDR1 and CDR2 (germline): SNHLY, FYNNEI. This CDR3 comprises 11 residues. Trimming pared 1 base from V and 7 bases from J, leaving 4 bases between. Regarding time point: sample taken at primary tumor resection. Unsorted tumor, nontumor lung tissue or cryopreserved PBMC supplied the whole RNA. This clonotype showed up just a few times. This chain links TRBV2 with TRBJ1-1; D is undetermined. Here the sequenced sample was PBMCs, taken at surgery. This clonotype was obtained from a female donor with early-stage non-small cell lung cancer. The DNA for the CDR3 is TGTGCCAGCAGTGAAGGACATGAAGCTTTCTTT. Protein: CASSEGHEAFF.